The 26 T cell receptor beta chains below all came from one sample that was sequenced in a study of Graves' ophthalmopathy and Graves' hyperthyroidism. TCR beta CDR3 amplification used RNA transcripts. HTBI primers were employed in first-round RT-PCR, then a second-round multiplex PCR followed. Via MiXCR, TCRdb re-called the multiplex PCR reads, giving one row per CDR3 protein. The profile shows hundreds of thousands of distinct CDR3 sequences, over 20% of them singletons. Sequenced sample: peripheral blood. These TCRs come from a woman younger than 30 with stable Graves' hyperthyroidism.

The V and J genes are TRBV6-5 and TRBJ2-7; 8 bases align to TRBD2. Germline loops: CDR1 MNHEY, CDR2 SVGAGI. The CDR3 contains 17 residues. Trimming removed 0 bases from V and 1 base from J; junction bases left unmatched: 8. CDR3 residues: CASSYSGRGGRSYEQYF. The CDR3 bases are TGTGCCAGCAGTTACTCAGGGCGCGGGGGGCGATCCTACGAGCAGTACTTC.

This clonotype was counted many times. V usage is TRBV27 and J usage is TRBJ1-2, with 12 bases fitting TRBD1. With 7 bases clipped from V and 5 bases from J, the junction kept 14 bases outside the gene matches. The CDR3 loop spans 17 amino acids. The germline CDR1 and CDR2 sequences are MNHEY and SMNVEV (reference sequence). Written as DNA, the CDR3 is TGTGCCAGCACCTCTGGGGGACAGGGGGCTAATTTGTATGGCTACACCTTC. It specifies CASTSGGQGANLYGYTF.

At least ten counts were recorded for this clonotype. This rearrangement joins TRBV7-8 to TRBJ2-4; the D gene is possibly TRBD2 (5 bases). V lost 4 bases to trimming and J lost 7 bases, with 20 bases between them. Germline V gene data show CDR1 as SGHVS and CDR2 as FQNEAQ. This CDR3 has 16 residues. CDR3 DNA: TGTGCCAGCAGCTCAAAACGGACGGGGAACGGTAACATTCAGTACTTC. This codes for CASSSKRTGNGNIQYF.

Details on this clonotype: A single base separates this from a much larger clone, so it may be a read error. V and J are TRBV6-1 and TRBJ1-2; tentative D call: TRBD1 (5 bases). CDR3 length: 15 amino acids. The germline CDR1 and CDR2 sequences are MNHNS and SASEGT. The DNA for the CDR3 is TGTGTCAGCAGCCCCGGGACCCTAGGCAGCTATGGCTACACCTTC. Translating it yields CVSSPGTLGSYGYTF.

The sample holds a few counts of this clonotype. The chain is built from TRBV30 and TRBJ1-1; D remains ambiguous. CDR3 size: 11 residues. Trimming shortened V by 3 bases and J by 1 base, and 3 bases separated the two germline ends. Germline V lookup: CDR1 GTSNPN, CDR2 SVGIG (reference sequence). The CDR3 spells CAWRWNTEAFF. DNA of the CDR3: TGTGCCTGGAGATGGAACACTGAAGCTTTCTTT.

The chain joins TRBV7-2 to TRBJ2-5, with 10 bases that match TRBD2. Germline CDR1 is SGHTA and CDR2 is FQGNSA. The CDR3 is made up of 16 amino acids. J gave up 6 bases and V 2 bases, and 9 bases lay outside the gene matches. DNA for the CDR3: TGTGCCAGCAGCTTACCTCTAGCGGGGGTTCAAAAGACCCAGTACTTC. This gives the protein CASSLPLAGVQKTQYF.

The genes are TRBV12-3 or TRBV12-4 and TRBJ1-3; D unresolved. V was trimmed by 5 bases and J by 4 bases, leaving 9 bases between them. The CDR3 runs to 13 residues. Written as DNA, the CDR3 is TGTGCCAGCAGTGGGCAGATAGGAAACACCATATATTTT. Encoded protein: CASSGQIGNTIYF.

Comment on this clonotype: Since a much larger clone is just one base distant, this may be a read error. The V call is TRBV6-5, the J call TRBJ1-5, with a weak D call TRBD1 (6 bases). Germline lookup yields CDR1 MNHEY and CDR2 SVGAGI. This CDR3 comprises 14 residues. The V gene lost 8 bases and the J gene lost 0 bases, with 11 bases spanning the gap. In DNA, the CDR3 is TGTGCCAGCGTTGGACAGATTAGCAATCAGCCCCAGCATTTT. Encoded protein: CASVGQISNQPQHF.

In this sample, this clonotype turned up many times. V usage is TRBV2 and J usage is TRBJ2-7, with D perhaps matching TRBD2 (6 bases). V was trimmed by 11 bases and J by 1 base, leaving 12 bases between them. CDR1 and CDR2 (germline): SNHLY, FYNNEI. The CDR3 loop spans 12 amino acids. The CDR3 DNA reads TGTGCCGGAGGGCAGGGTTCCTACGAGCAGTACTTC. This translates into CAGGQGSYEQYF.

This clonotype was counted at least ten times. V usage is TRBV11-2 and J usage is TRBJ2-5; weak D call: TRBD1 (5 bases). V lost 5 bases to trimming and J lost 1 base, with 26 bases between them. Germline assignment: CDR1 SGHAT and CDR2 FQNNGV. The CDR3 spans 19 residues. CDR3 residues: CASSHYGGQGRFPQETQYF. The DNA of the CDR3 is TGTGCCAGCAGCCATTATGGTGGTCAGGGCCGGTTTCCCCAAGAGACCCAGTACTTC. Variable domain in full (rest from reference TRBV11-2 and TRBJ2-5): EAGVAQSPRYKIIEKRQSVAFWCNPISGHATLYWYQQILGQGPKLLIQFQNNGVVDDSQLPKDRFSAERLKGVDSTLKIQPAKLEDSAVYLCASSHYGGQGRFPQETQYFGPGTRLLVL.

This clonotype came up many times. The chain joins TRBV10-3 to TRBJ2-2; D ambiguous. Germline assignment: CDR1 ENHRY and CDR2 SYGVKD. Deletions cut 4 bases from V and 8 bases from J, with 14 bases between. This CDR3 contains 14 residues. The CDR3 DNA is TGTGCCATCAGTGCGGGTCCAAATATAGGGGAGCTGTTTTTT. This sequence encodes CAISAGPNIGELFF.

The V call is TRBV7-2, the J call TRBJ2-5, with D perhaps being TRBD1 or TRBD2 (5 bases each). Trimming took 1 base from V and 2 from J, leaving 14 bases between them. The CDR3 has 16 residues. Germline loops: CDR1 SGHTA, CDR2 FQGNSA. This CDR3 reads CASSLGLRDGQETQYF. The CDR3 nucleotides are TGTGCCAGCAGCTTAGGGCTCAGGGACGGACAAGAGACCCAGTACTTC.

This chain links TRBV6-5 with TRBJ1-2, with D possibly matching TRBD1 (6 bases). This CDR3 region has 14 residues. Germline-derived CDR1 and CDR2 are MNHEY and SVGAGI. V lost 2 bases, J lost 11 bases, and 18 bases lay in between. The CDR3 nucleotides are TGTGCCAGCAGTTACGGGATAGGAAAAGGGGGTTACACCTTC. This encodes CASSYGIGKGGYTF.

Ten or more counts support this clonotype. The chain has TRBV7-2 and TRBJ1-6; D not resolved. V shed 5 bases and J shed 7 bases, with 9 bases lying between them. In germline, CDR1 is SGHTA, CDR2 FQGNSA. The CDR3 contains 13 residues. The CDR3 region is CASSPSENSPLHF. The CDR3 coding sequence is TGTGCCAGCAGCCCCAGTGAGAATTCACCCCTCCACTTT.

In this sample, this clonotype turned up many times. The chain carries TRBV6-2 or TRBV6-3 and TRBJ1-6; D uncertain. The CDR3 is 16 residues long. Germline values: CDR1 MNHEY, CDR2 SVGEGT. V lost 2 bases, J lost 6 bases, and 14 bases lay in between. CDR3 coding DNA: TGTGCCAGCAGTTACAACTTTCGGCGGATTAATTCACCCCTCCACTTT. It yields the protein CASSYNFRRINSPLHF.

Of note for this clonotype: Because it lacks the conserved phenylalanine or tryptophan at the end, this CDR3 is likely a read error. The DNA is omitted, as the CDR3 cannot be located on it reliably, and the CDR3 follows TCRdb's listing. The J gene is TRBJ2-7, the V gene TRBV30. The CDR3 length equals 13 residues, ends included. The germline V gene encodes CDR1 GTSNPN and CDR2 SVGIG (reference sequence). The chain's CDR3 is CAWSDSYSYEQDC.

There are a few counts of this clonotype. This could be a read error, since a much larger clone is one nucleotide away. The J gene is TRBJ1-1, the V gene TRBV5-8; unclear D gene. The CDR3 consists of 14 residues. In germline, CDR1 is SGHTS, CDR2 YDEGEE. CDR3 sequence: CGSREEPMNTEAFF. The CDR3 nucleotides read TGTGGCAGCAGAGAAGAACCAATGAACACTGAAGCTTTCTTT.

This clonotype has a count of ten or more. V usage is TRBV18 and J usage is TRBJ2-7; 8 nucleotides line up with TRBD2. Germline V gene lookup returns CDR1 KGHSH and CDR2 LQKENI. V was clipped by 3 bases and J by 2 bases; unmatched bases: 6. This CDR3 spans 15 amino acids. The CDR3 loop is CASSPGSGSAYEQYF. For the CDR3, the DNA is TGTGCCAGCTCACCGGGGAGCGGGAGCGCCTACGAGCAGTACTTC.

This clonotype was observed at least ten times. The chain carries TRBV12-3 or TRBV12-4 and TRBJ1-1, with D uncertain. Trimming removed 1 base at V and 8 bases at J, with 8 bases between. CDR3 length equals 12 residues. CDR3: CASSLGYLEAFF. CDR3 bases: TGTGCCAGCAGTTTAGGGTACCTCGAAGCTTTCTTT.

This clonotype was found a few times. The V call is TRBV28, the J call TRBJ2-5; D may correspond to TRBD1 or TRBD2 (5 bases each). The V gene's germline CDR1 is MDHEN and CDR2 SYDVKM. This CDR3 comprises 15 residues. The germline V and J ends were trimmed by 7 bases and 4 bases, with 19 bases remaining between them. The CDR3 coding sequence is TGTGCCAGCACCAGGGCGTTCGGGATTGGAGAGACCCAGTACTTC. Encoded protein: CASTRAFGIGETQYF.

This chain links TRBV7-8 with TRBJ2-7; no clear D. There are 13 residues in the CDR3. V was trimmed by 5 bases and J by 1 base, leaving 9 bases between them. CDR1 and CDR2 (germline): SGHVS, FQNEAQ. The CDR3 region is CASSRSRSYEQYF. The CDR3 DNA reads TGTGCCAGCAGCCGATCGCGATCCTACGAGCAGTACTTC.

This clonotype has just a few counts. The genes are TRBV5-1 and TRBJ2-7, with a tentative D call TRBD1 (5 bases). CDR3 length: 15 residues. The germline gives CDR1 SGHRS, CDR2 YFSETQ. V dropped 0 bases and J dropped 4 bases, with 14 bases sitting between them. The CDR3 region has the DNA TGCGCCAGCAGCTTGGCGCCGGGCACAGGATACGAGCAGTACTTC. This translates into CASSLAPGTGYEQYF.

Many counts were recorded for this clonotype. The chain is built from TRBV20-1 and TRBJ2-4; D unclear. The CDR3 covers 15 residues. Deletions cut 6 bases from V and 7 bases from J, with 22 bases between. CDR1 and CDR2 from the germline V gene are DFQATT and SNEGSKA (reference sequence). CDR3 amino acids: CSARRVPKPGNIQYF. CDR3 in DNA: TGCAGTGCCCGCCGAGTGCCTAAGCCTGGGAACATTCAGTACTTC.

This clonotype was seen many times. The V and J genes are TRBV7-9 and TRBJ1-3; a weak D match, TRBD1 (5 bases). The CDR3 loop spans 16 amino acids. The germline gives CDR1 SEHNR, CDR2 FQNEAQ (reference sequence). V dropped 2 bases and J dropped 0 bases, with 11 bases sitting between them. Here the CDR3 reads CASSLTGRSSGNTIYF. The DNA of the CDR3 is TGTGCCAGCAGCTTAACGGGACGCAGCTCTGGAAACACCATATATTTT.

Ten or more counts support this clonotype. The V gene is TRBV7-2, the J gene TRBJ2-7; 12 bases align to TRBD2. The germline CDR1 and CDR2 sequences are SGHTA and FQGNSA. This CDR3 region has 15 residues. The V gene end was trimmed by 4 bases and the J gene end by 9 bases; junction bases not matched to a gene: 10. DNA of the CDR3: TGTGCCAGCAGCTCCCCGGGCGGACTAGCGGGGCTGCAGTACTTC. It codes for CASSSPGGLAGLQYF.

This clonotype was found many times. The chain links TRBV7-9 to TRBJ2-7; 8 positions match TRBD2. The CDR3 contains 17 residues. Germline V gene lookup returns CDR1 SEHNR and CDR2 FQNEAQ (reference sequence). V trimming: 0 bases; J trimming: 2 bases; junction bases outside the gene matches: 9. CDR3 loop: CASSLAHHGGRTYEQYF. The CDR3 DNA reads TGTGCCAGCAGCTTAGCCCACCACGGCGGGAGGACCTACGAGCAGTACTTC.